The present T cell receptor (beta chain) was sequenced within a study of human T cells and chemical hapten exposure. The library tagged individual cDNA molecules with unique molecular identifiers. One entry per CDR3 protein results from TCRdb running MiXCR on the RACE reads. Among fewer than 130,000 distinct CDR3 sequences listed, approximately 10% were seen once. This clonotype was counted a few times. CDR1 and CDR2 (germline): MGHRA, YSYEKL. This CDR3 comprises 15 residues. Trimming took 1 base from V and 4 from J, leaving 11 bases between them. Noted time point: patch test 1, 2 weeks after DPC sensitization. Treatment indicated: therapeutic diphenylcyclopropenone sensitization with weekly scalp DPC.

This sample comprised whole blood, obtained in connection with sensitization to the hapten diphenylcyclopropenone (DPC). The clonotype comes from a woman between 40 and 50 years old with alopecia areata. Some clones in this sample may be carry-over from other donors' samples. V and J are TRBV4-1 and TRBJ1-3, with D tentatively TRBD1 (6 bases). CDR3 coding DNA: TGCGCCAGCAGCCAAGGGGACACCCGAGGAAACACCATATATTTT. Translating gives CASSQGDTRGNTIYF.